This T cell receptor beta chain was captured in a study of technical replicates of blood from several donors. The assay was immunoSEQ multiplex PCR, and TCRdb's table has in-frame clones only and misses some. The sample carries roughly 68,000 clones, about 97% recorded once. V was pared by 4 bases and J by 4 bases, with 11 bases between. CDR1 LGHNT and CDR2 FRNRAP come from the germline V gene. The CDR3 sequence is 14 residues long. The chain is built from TRBV12-5 and TRBJ2-1; no definite D call. The sequence was collected from a human donor in good health. Sequenced: T cells isolated from PBMCs. The CDR3, as DNA: TGTGCTAGTGGTTCGAATACCTATTACAATGAGCAGTTCTTC. This gives the protein CASGSNTYYNEQFF. The full variable domain, completed using reference TRBV12-5 and TRBJ2-1, is DARVTQTPRHKVTEMGQEVTMRCQPILGHNTVFWYRQTMMQGLELLAYFRNRAPLDDSGMPKDRFSAEMPDATLATLKIQPSEPRDSAVYFCASGSNTYYNEQFFGPGTRLTVL.